This is a list of T cell receptor beta chains from one sample in a study of cytomegalovirus exposure and HLA in healthy donors. This table comes from immunoSEQ multiplex PCR, and its TCRdb copy is limited to in-frame clones, with some not included. The sample includes about 70,000 clones, roughly 74% of them seen just once. Source material: PBMCs. Receptors were obtained from a human donor in good health. Both conserved end residues are part of each CDR3. Each record gives: V gene, J gene, CDR3 length, clone size, D gene, CDR3 DNA, CDR3 protein. A D gene is named only where the DNA matches it firmly. The listing skips clone size in some rows; elsewhere it reads once, few, many or a size class.

>TRBV2|TRBJ2-5|13|-|-
TGTGCCAGCAATCTACAGGTAGTTGGGACCCAGTACTTC
CASNLQVVGTQYF
>TRBV5-1|TRBJ2-3|12|-|-
TGCGCCAGCAGCTTGGATAAAGATACGCAGTATTTT
CASSLDKDTQYF
>TRBV5-4|TRBJ2-7|14|-|TRBD2
TGTGCCAGCAGCTCGCCGGGACTAGGCTGCGAGCAGTACTTC
CASSSPGLGCEQYF
>TRBV6-1|TRBJ2-6|16|-|-
TGTGCCAGCAGTGATGCCGGACAATCTGGGGCCAACGTCCTGACTTTC
CASSDAGQSGANVLTF
>TRBV5-1|TRBJ1-1|13|-|-
TGCGCCAGCAGCTCCGCCGACGGCGGTGAAGCTTTCTTT
CASSSADGGEAFF
>TRBV18|TRBJ2-5|13|once|-
TGTGCCAGCTCACCAAACGGCCAAGAGACCCAGTACTTC
CASSPNGQETQYF
>TRBV11-3|TRBJ1-2|16|-|TRBD1
TGTGCCAGCAGCTTAGACTCAGGACAGGGAGGCTATGGCTACACCTTC
CASSLDSGQGGYGYTF
>TRBV6-5|TRBJ1-6|13|-|TRBD1
TGTGCCAGCAAGGACAGGATGAATTCACCCCTCCACTTT
CASKDRMNSPLHF
>TRBV11-3|TRBJ2-1|15|-|TRBD2
TGTGCCAGCAGCTTGGGACTAGCAGACTTCAATGAGCAGTTCTTC
CASSLGLADFNEQFF
>TRBV19|TRBJ1-1|14|-|TRBD1
TGTGCCAGTACTGAACAGGGGGCGAGGACTGAAGCTTTCTTT
CASTEQGARTEAFF
>TRBV9|TRBJ2-1|16|-|TRBD1
TGTGCCAGCAGCGTAGTGGACAGGGAAGGGGGAAATGAGCAGTTCTTC
CASSVVDREGGNEQFF
>TRBV14|TRBJ2-1|15|-|-
TGTGCCAGCAGCCCAGAAAGACTAACCTACAATGAGCAGTTCTTC
CASSPERLTYNEQFF
>TRBV28|TRBJ1-2|15|few|TRBD1
TGTGCCAGCAGGACCGACAGGGGCGCAACCTATGGCTACACCTTC
CASRTDRGATYGYTF
>TRBV5-4|TRBJ2-2|15|few|TRBD1
TGTGCCAGCAGCTTAGGACAGGGGGCCACCGGGGAGCTGTTTTTT
CASSLGQGATGELFF
>TRBV5-4|TRBJ2-5|16|once|TRBD2
TGTGCCAGCAGGGAAGGACTAGCGGGGACCCAAGAGACCCAGTACTTC
CASREGLAGTQETQYF
>TRBV6-5|TRBJ1-1|13|-|-
TGTGCCAGCAGTTACAGGGGAGGGGCTGAAGCTTTCTTT
CASSYRGGAEAFF
>TRBV14|TRBJ2-7|15|-|-
TGTGCCAGCAGCCAAGTCCGGCAGGGCACCTACGAGCAGTACTTC
CASSQVRQGTYEQYF
>TRBV6-1|TRBJ2-5|13|-|-
TGTGCCAGCAGAACATTAGCCGGAGAGACCCAGTACTTC
CASRTLAGETQYF
>TRBV28|TRBJ1-3|14|-|TRBD1
TGTGCCAGCCGGGGACAGGCGGTGGGAAACACCATATATTTT
CASRGQAVGNTIYF
>TRBV6-5|TRBJ2-1|14|once|TRBD2
TGTGCCAGCAGTTCGGGACTAGCCGGCGATGAGCAGTTCTTC
CASSSGLAGDEQFF
>TRBV7-6|TRBJ1-5|17|-|TRBD1
TGTGCCAGCAGCCCTCGGCAGGGGACAGGGATAGGGCAGCCCCAGCATTTT
CASSPRQGTGIGQPQHF
>TRBV5-6|TRBJ1-2|11|-|-
TGTGCCAGCAGTTACGACAGAGGCTACACCTTC
CASSYDRGYTF
>TRBV19|TRBJ2-1|15|-|TRBD2
TGTGCCTGCGGACTAGCGGGTTCTACCTACAATGAGCAGTTCTTC
CACGLAGSTYNEQFF
>TRBV5-8|TRBJ2-1|14|-|TRBD2
TGTGCCAGCAGCTCCGGGACTATTTACAATGAGCAGTTCTTC
CASSSGTIYNEQFF
>TRBV6-5|TRBJ2-7|14|-|-
TGTGCCAGCAGTTACTCCGACAGTTCCTACGAGCAGTACTTC
CASSYSDSSYEQYF
>TRBV6-1|TRBJ2-1|15|-|TRBD2
TGTGCCAGCAGCCCCGGGACTACCTCCTACAATGAGCAGTTCTTC
CASSPGTTSYNEQFF
>TRBV29-1|TRBJ1-2|14|few|TRBD1
TGCAGCGCCGCCGGGACAGGGGGCAACTATGGCTACACCTTC
CSAAGTGGNYGYTF
>TRBV7-9|TRBJ2-7|17|-|TRBD1
TGTGCCAGCAGCCTCTTAGCCCGGACAGGGGTTCTCAACGAGCAGTACTTC
CASSLLARTGVLNEQYF
>TRBV6-5|TRBJ1-5|16|-|-
TGTGCCAGCAGTTCGACAGGCCCGTATAGCAATCAGCCCCAGCATTTT
CASSSTGPYSNQPQHF
>TRBV28|TRBJ1-5|16|few|-
TGTGCCAGCAGTTTAAGGCCGGACAGTAGCAATCAGCCCCAGCATTTT
CASSLRPDSSNQPQHF
>TRBV2|TRBJ2-1|15|-|TRBD2
TGTGCCAGCAGGCCCGGACTAGCGGGTTACAATGAGCAGTTCTTC
CASRPGLAGYNEQFF
>TRBV10-3|TRBJ2-2|15|few|TRBD2
TGTGCCCTCCGGAGGGAGGGCCGGAACACCGGGGAGCTGTTTTTT
CALRREGRNTGELFF
>TRBV7-3|TRBJ1-1|14|-|TRBD1
TGTGCCAGCAGCTCCACAGGGGGGGACACTGAAGCTTTCTTT
CASSSTGGDTEAFF
>TRBV15|TRBJ1-2|18|-|TRBD1
TGTGCCACCAGCGGCCTACAGGGGCGGTCAGTGGCTAACTATGGCTACACCTTC
CATSGLQGRSVANYGYTF
>TRBV4-1|TRBJ1-2|13|-|-
TGCGCCAGCAGCCGGGGGGGAGGCTATGGCTACACCTTC
CASSRGGGYGYTF
>TRBV19|TRBJ1-2|15|-|TRBD1
TGTGCCAGTAGTATAGGGACAGGGCCGACGGAGGGCTACACCTTC
CASSIGTGPTEGYTF
>TRBV5-6|TRBJ1-2|13|-|-
TGTGCCAGCAGCTTGGCAGGGGTGTATGGCTACACCTTC
CASSLAGVYGYTF
>TRBV2|TRBJ1-2|15|-|TRBD1
TGTGCCACTTGGACAGGGGGCAAGAGAGACTATGGCTACACCTTC
CATWTGGKRDYGYTF
>TRBV25-1|TRBJ2-7|15|-|TRBD1
TGTGCCAGCAGTGAATCAGGGACAGGGAACTACGAGCAGTACTTC
CASSESGTGNYEQYF
>TRBV6-4|TRBJ2-2|14|once|-
TGTGCCAGCAGTGCGCAGGCGAACACCGGGGAGCTGTTTTTT
CASSAQANTGELFF
>TRBV28|TRBJ2-6|15|-|-
TGTGCCAGCAGTGGAGTAAGCTCTGGGGCCAACGTCCTGACTTTC
CASSGVSSGANVLTF
>TRBV7-3|TRBJ2-1|16|few|TRBD2
TGTGCCAGCAGCTTAAGTAGCGGGAGTAGTGTTGGTGAGCAGTTCTTC
CASSLSSGSSVGEQFF
>TRBV15|TRBJ2-7|12|-|TRBD2
TGTGCCACCAGCAGGGCCGGGGGGGAGCAGTACTTC
CATSRAGGEQYF
>TRBV30|TRBJ1-1|15|-|TRBD1
TGTGCCGGGAACCGACAGGGAGGTATGAACACTGAAGCTTTCTTT
CAGNRQGGMNTEAFF
>TRBV11-2|TRBJ2-1|14|few|-
TGTGCCAGCAGCTTCCCGGGACTTTACAATGAGCAGTTCTTC
CASSFPGLYNEQFF
>TRBV25-1|TRBJ2-7|16|-|-
TGTGCCAGCAGTGATCCCAAAGGGGAACCCTTCCACGAGCAGTACTTC
CASSDPKGEPFHEQYF